Listed below are T cell receptor beta chains from one sample, sequenced in a study of identifying expanded T cells in peripheral blood. The repertoire was sequenced with immunoSEQ multiplex PCR; TCRdb's copy has only in-frame clones and lacks some. The profile shows 95,000 to 150,000 clones, roughly 84% of them singletons. The source material was blood. The receptors come from a person aged 18-70 years in good health. The CDR3 runs from the conserved cysteine through the conserved F or W. D genes are given only for firm matches. Clone size is not always given. Where it is, it says once, few, many or a class for expanded clones.

d_call,j_call,clone_size,v_call,cdr3_nt,cdr3_aa
NA,TRBJ1-1,NA,TRBV6-1,TGTGCCAGCAGTGAAAGAGGGCAGGGGAACACTGAAGCTTTCTTT,CASSERGQGNTEAFF
TRBD1,TRBJ2-2,few,TRBV6-5,TGTGCCAGCAGGCCTCACAGGGGAAGCGGGGAGCTGTTTTTT,CASRPHRGSGELFF
TRBD1,TRBJ1-1,NA,TRBV11-2,TGTGCCAGCAGCTCACGGACAGGGGGCTCTTCAGGCACTGAAGCTTTCTTT,CASSSRTGGSSGTEAFF
TRBD1,TRBJ1-2,NA,TRBV6-5,TGTGCCAGCAGTTACGACAGGGGAGCTAACTATGGCTACACCTTC,CASSYDRGANYGYTF
NA,TRBJ2-1,NA,TRBV9,TGTGCCAGCAGCGTAGTTGGGAGGAATGAGCAGTTCTTC,CASSVVGRNEQFF
NA,TRBJ1-2,NA,TRBV7-2,TGTGCCAGCAGCCAAGTAGAGAGGGGCGCGGGCTATGGCTACACCTTC,CASSQVERGAGYGYTF
TRBD1,TRBJ1-3,NA,TRBV5-6,TGTGCCAGCAGCTCCGGGACAGTTCCTAACCTCTCTGGAAACACCATATATTTT,CASSSGTVPNLSGNTIYF
TRBD1,TRBJ2-3,NA,TRBV2,TGTGCCAGCAGTTGGGACAGGGAAATCCACGGGTCCACAGATACGCAGTATTTT,CASSWDREIHGSTDTQYF
NA,TRBJ1-1,once,TRBV7-9,TGTGCCAGCAGCGACGCGGCGGGGAAAGCTTTCTTT,CASSDAAGKAFF
NA,TRBJ1-3,NA,TRBV5-5,TGTGCCAGCAGCTTGGCACCGAGTAAGGGAAACACCATATATTTT,CASSLAPSKGNTIYF
TRBD1,TRBJ1-1,NA,TRBV11-2,TGTGCCAGCAGCCGTGACAGGGGGCGTGGAGCTTTCTTT,CASSRDRGRGAFF
NA,TRBJ2-7,NA,TRBV2,TGTGCCAGCAGTAAAAGGACAGTCGGTGGGTACGAGCAGTACTTC,CASSKRTVGGYEQYF
NA,TRBJ1-4,once,TRBV21-1,TGTGCCAGCACCGATACCGGGACAATAACCCCCACTAATGAAAAACTGTTTTTT,CASTDTGTITPTNEKLFF
NA,TRBJ2-1,NA,TRBV5-1,TGCGCCAGCAGCTCCGCCCTTTTTGATGGTGAGCAGTTCTTC,CASSSALFDGEQFF
NA,TRBJ2-2,NA,TRBV4-3,TGCGCCAGCAGCCAAGAAAACAGGGACGTCACCGGGGAGCTGTTTTTT,CASSQENRDVTGELFF
TRBD1,TRBJ2-1,NA,TRBV5-4,TGTGCCAGCAGCTCACCCAGGGACAGGGACAATGAGCAGTTCTTC,CASSSPRDRDNEQFF
NA,TRBJ1-1,NA,TRBV27,TGTGCCAGCAGCTTACAATGGGGAAGTACTGAAGCTTTCTTT,CASSLQWGSTEAFF
NA,TRBJ1-1,NA,TRBV7-2,TGTGCCAGCAGCTTAGACAGGGTTACTGAAGCTTTCTTT,CASSLDRVTEAFF
NA,TRBJ2-1,NA,TRBV5-4,TGTGCCAGCAGCCGGGACCGAGGAGCGTACAATGAGCAGTTCTTC,CASSRDRGAYNEQFF
NA,TRBJ1-2,NA,TRBV10-3,TGTGCCATCAGTGAGTCAGACTACTATGGCTACACCTTC,CAISESDYYGYTF
NA,TRBJ2-7,NA,TRBV5-1,TGCGCCAGCAGAGGAGGAGATAGCTCCTACGAGCAGTACTTC,CASRGGDSSYEQYF
NA,TRBJ2-7,NA,TRBV11-2,TGTGCCAGCAGCGTACAACTCCAAGAGCAGTACTTC,CASSVQLQEQYF
NA,TRBJ1-1,NA,TRBV2,TGTGCCAGCAGTCGCAACCAATGGACTGAAGCTTTCTTT,CASSRNQWTEAFF
TRBD2,TRBJ2-1,NA,TRBV11-2,TGTGCCAGCAGCTGGCGCTCTAGCGGGGGCCCGGACAATGAGCAGTTCTTC,CASSWRSSGGPDNEQFF
TRBD1,TRBJ2-2,once,TRBV5-1,TGCGCCAGCAGTCCCGGGACAGAAGGAGGGGAGCTGTTTTTT,CASSPGTEGGELFF
NA,TRBJ1-4,NA,TRBV30,TGTGCCTGGACCGGTGGGGTTAATGAAAAACTGTTTTTT,CAWTGGVNEKLFF
NA,TRBJ2-7,NA,TRBV7-9,TGTGCCAGCAGCTTAGACAGGGCGGGATCCCACGAGCAGTACTTC,CASSLDRAGSHEQYF
NA,TRBJ2-3,NA,TRBV11-2,TGTGCCAGCAGCCCCTGGGGGACAAGGACAGATACGCAGTATTTT,CASSPWGTRTDTQYF
NA,TRBJ1-1,NA,TRBV19,TGTGCCCCTAATCCAGGGACGAGGAACACTGAAGCTTTCTTT,CAPNPGTRNTEAFF
TRBD1,TRBJ1-3,NA,TRBV30,TGTGCCAGGGACAGCTCTGGAAACACCATATATTTT,CARDSSGNTIYF
NA,TRBJ1-6,once,TRBV7-2,TGTGCCAGCAGCCCCGGGGCTACCTATAATTCACCCCTCCACTTT,CASSPGATYNSPLHF
TRBD1,TRBJ1-2,NA,TRBV2,TGTGCCAGCAGTCGGACAGGGTTTGGAGATGGCTACACCTTC,CASSRTGFGDGYTF
NA,TRBJ2-7,NA,TRBV2,TGTGCCAGCAGTTTTGAATCCTACGAGCAGTACTTC,CASSFESYEQYF
TRBD1,TRBJ2-7,once,TRBV2,TGTGCCAGCAGTGAGTTTGTCAGGGGGCGCGAGCAGTACTTC,CASSEFVRGREQYF
TRBD2,TRBJ2-5,NA,TRBV10-1,TGCGCCAGCAGTGAGAATAGCGGGGGAAAAGAGACCCAGTACTTC,CASSENSGGKETQYF
NA,TRBJ2-7,NA,TRBV6-6,TGTGCCAGCAGTTACTCACAGGGATCGTACGAGCAGTACTTC,CASSYSQGSYEQYF
NA,TRBJ2-3,NA,TRBV10-3,TGTGCCATCAGTGAGAGGCTCGGGGCAGGGAGTATAGATACGCAGTATTTT,CAISERLGAGSIDTQYF
NA,TRBJ2-7,NA,TRBV9,TGTGCCAGCAGCGTAGGACAATCGGACATCTACGAGCAGTACTTC,CASSVGQSDIYEQYF
TRBD1,TRBJ2-5,NA,TRBV6-5,TGTGCCAGCAGTTACTCGGACAGGGGAGAGACCCAGTACTTC,CASSYSDRGETQYF
NA,TRBJ1-6,NA,TRBV19,TGTGCCAGTAGTATAGCCAATGCAAATGGGGATTCACCCCTCCACTTT,CASSIANANGDSPLHF
NA,TRBJ1-1,NA,TRBV6-5,TGTGCCAGCAGTTATACAGGTACAGGAATCGACACTGAAGCTTTCTTT,CASSYTGTGIDTEAFF